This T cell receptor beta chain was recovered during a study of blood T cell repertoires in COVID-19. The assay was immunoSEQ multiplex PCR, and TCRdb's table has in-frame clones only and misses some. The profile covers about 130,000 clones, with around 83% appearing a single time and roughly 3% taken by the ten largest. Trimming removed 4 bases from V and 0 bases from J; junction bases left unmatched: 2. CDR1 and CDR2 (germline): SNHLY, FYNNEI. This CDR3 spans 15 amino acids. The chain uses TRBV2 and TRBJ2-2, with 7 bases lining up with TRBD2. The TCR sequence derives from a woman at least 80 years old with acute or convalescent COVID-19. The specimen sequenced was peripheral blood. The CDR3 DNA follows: TGTGCCAGCAGTGGGCTAGCGGCGAACACCGGGGAGCTGTTTTTT. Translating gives CASSGLAANTGELFF.